The sequence of this T cell receptor (beta chain) was determined in a study of blood T cell repertoires in COVID-19. This clone was picked up a small number of times. CDR1 and CDR2 from the germline V gene are LNHDA and SQIVND (reference sequence). With 3 bases removed from V and 8 bases from J, the gap between germline ends came to 19 bases. The CDR3 runs 15 residues. Some clones are missing from TCRdb's copy, which holds only in-frame ones; the method was immunoSEQ multiplex PCR. This table holds 150,000 or so clones, 75% to 80% found once. The sample consisted of peripheral blood. The sequence was obtained from a woman aged 45 to 65 with active or convalescent COVID-19. V and J are TRBV19 and TRBJ1-1, with a possible D match to TRBD1 (6 bases). For the CDR3, the DNA is TGTGCCAGTAGTATCGACCCAGACAGGTTCAGAGAAGCTTTCTTT. This translates into CASSIDPDRFREAFF.